The 12 T cell receptor beta chains in this list originate from one sample, sequenced in a study of T cells expressing NK-cell markers (dated by TCRdb to between 2020 and 2021). The library was made by 5' RACE. Sequenced on an Illumina HiSeq 2000. After the reads were reprocessed by TCRdb, one entry was made per CDR3 protein sequence, with no DNA. This sample's table carries 550,000 to 600,000 distinct CDR3 sequences. The ten largest clonotypes hold roughly 3.6% of the sample. Sequencing was done on a sample of blood T cells: a sorted CD56 or NKG2C T cell subset, CD4+ or CD8+ T cells, or bulk PBMC T cells (not recorded which). These receptors were obtained from a young man in good health. Donor details come from another sample of the same person, matched by shared clones.

The chain joins TRBV2 to TRBJ2-1; TCRdb's D call of TRBD2 is untestable without DNA. This CDR3 region has 11 residues. Germline V lookup: CDR1 SNHLY, CDR2 FYNNEI. The CDR3 spells CASTPGLQQFF.

The chain uses TRBV14 and TRBJ1-2; absent DNA, TCRdb's TRBD1 call cannot be checked. The CDR3 is made up of 14 amino acids. Germline V lookup: CDR1 SGHDN, CDR2 FVKESK. This chain's CDR3 is CASSPRDGRHGYTF.

The CDR3 protein is CASNQQGPNTGELFF. The genes are TRBV6-1 and TRBJ2-2; TCRdb reports TRBD2, a call that lacks DNA to check it against. The CDR3 has 15 amino acids. Germline V CDR1 and CDR2: MNHNS, SASEGT.

The genes are TRBV28 and TRBJ2-2; the D call of TRBD2 rests on TCRdb alone, since no DNA is present to check it. Germline V lookup: CDR1 MDHEN, CDR2 SYDVKM. The CDR3 extends over 15 amino acids. CDR3 amino acids: CASSFRTSGTGELFF.

The genes are TRBV3-1 and TRBJ2-1; there is no DNA to check the TCRdb D call of TRBD1. This CDR3 region has 17 residues. Looked up from germline, CDR1 is LGHDT and CDR2 is YNNKEL (reference sequence). The CDR3 here is CASSFDRGSVVGNEQFF.

The rearrangement uses TRBV6-1 and TRBJ2-1; TCRdb returns TRBD2, unconfirmable since there is no DNA. Germline loops: CDR1 MNHNS, CDR2 SASEGT. The CDR3 runs to 14 residues. This CDR3 reads CASKLAGGRNEQFF.

The V and J genes are TRBV24-1 and TRBJ2-2; TCRdb calls TRBD2, which cannot be checked without DNA. The germline gives CDR1 KGHDR, CDR2 SFDVKD. This CDR3 spans 15 amino acids. The CDR3 loop is CATQSGQVNTGELFF.

Here the CDR3 reads CASSFASGTGTDTQYF. The chain joins TRBV7-9 to TRBJ2-3; TCRdb lists TRBD1, though no DNA is available to test this call. The CDR3 has 16 amino acids. Germline V gene sequence: CDR1 SEHNR, CDR2 FQNEAQ (reference sequence).

The chain carries TRBV5-1 and TRBJ2-1. Per germline, CDR1 SGHRS and CDR2 YFSETQ. The CDR3 has 13 residues. CDR3 amino acids: CASSSITINEQFF. The whole variable domain, filled in from reference TRBV5-1 and TRBJ2-1, reads KAGVTQTPRYLIKTRGQQVTLSCSPISGHRSVSWYQQTPGQGLQFLFEYFSETQRNKGNFPGRFSGRQFSNSRSEMNVSTLELGDSALYLCASSSITINEQFFGPGTRLTVL.

This chain joins TRBV30 and TRBJ2-1; the TRBD2 assignment by TCRdb is unverifiable without DNA. The CDR3 runs to 15 residues. CDR1 GTSNPN and CDR2 SVGIG come from the germline V gene (reference sequence). CDR3 residues: CAWLVSTSGYNEQFF.

V usage is TRBV12-5 and J usage is TRBJ2-1; the D call from TCRdb, TRBD1, cannot be confirmed without DNA. CDR1 is LGHNT, CDR2 FRNRAP, per germline. This CDR3 region has 12 residues. CDR3 protein: CASVMGSESPVF.

Here the CDR3 reads CATRGDGERGYTF. The chain carries TRBV24-1 and TRBJ1-2. The CDR3 consists of 13 residues. Germline V gene sequence: CDR1 KGHDR, CDR2 SFDVKD.